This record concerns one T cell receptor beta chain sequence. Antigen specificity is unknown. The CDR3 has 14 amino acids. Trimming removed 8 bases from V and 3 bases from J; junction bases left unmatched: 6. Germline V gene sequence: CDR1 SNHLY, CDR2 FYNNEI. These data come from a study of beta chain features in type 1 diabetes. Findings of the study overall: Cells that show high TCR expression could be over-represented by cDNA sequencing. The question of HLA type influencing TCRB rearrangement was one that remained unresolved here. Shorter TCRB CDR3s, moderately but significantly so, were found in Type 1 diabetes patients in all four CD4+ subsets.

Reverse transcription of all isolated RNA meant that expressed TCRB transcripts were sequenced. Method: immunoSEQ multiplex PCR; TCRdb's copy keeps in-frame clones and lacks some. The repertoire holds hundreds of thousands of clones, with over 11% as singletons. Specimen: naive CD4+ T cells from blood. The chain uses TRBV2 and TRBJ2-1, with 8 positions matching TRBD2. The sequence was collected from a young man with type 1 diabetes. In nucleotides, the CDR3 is TGTGCCAGCCGTGGGACTAGTAACTACAATGAGCAGTTCTTC. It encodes CASRGTSNYNEQFF.